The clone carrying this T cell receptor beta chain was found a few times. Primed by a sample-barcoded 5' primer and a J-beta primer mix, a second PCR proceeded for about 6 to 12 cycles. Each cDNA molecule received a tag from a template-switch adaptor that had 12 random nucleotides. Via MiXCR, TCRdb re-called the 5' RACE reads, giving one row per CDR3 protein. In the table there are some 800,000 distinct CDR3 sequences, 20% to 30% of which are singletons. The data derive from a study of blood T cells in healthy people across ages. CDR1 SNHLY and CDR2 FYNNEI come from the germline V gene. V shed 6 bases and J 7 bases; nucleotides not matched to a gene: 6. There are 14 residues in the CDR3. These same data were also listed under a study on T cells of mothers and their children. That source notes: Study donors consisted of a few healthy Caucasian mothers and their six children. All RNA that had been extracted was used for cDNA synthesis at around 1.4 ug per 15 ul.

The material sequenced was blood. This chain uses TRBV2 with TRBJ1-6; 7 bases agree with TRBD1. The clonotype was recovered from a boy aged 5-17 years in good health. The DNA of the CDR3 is TGTGCCAGCAGGGTACAGACAGGGAATTCACCCCTCCACTTT. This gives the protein CASRVQTGNSPLHF.